The 9 T cell receptor beta chains below were found in one sample sequenced in a study of T cell repertoires in cytomegalovirus infection. TCRdb analysed the reads with MiXCR anew, one entry per CDR3 protein. The table shows 600,000 to 800,000 distinct CDR3 sequences, with 20% to 25% occurring only once. Sequencing was performed on CD8+ T cells from PBMCs. The receptors stem from a human donor in good health (CMV status not recorded). Some clones in this sample may be carry-over from other donors' samples.

The rearrangement uses TRBV20-1 and TRBJ1-1; D might be TRBD1 (5 bases). V lost 0 bases and J 6 bases, leaving 11 bases between the germline ends. There are 13 residues in the CDR3. CDR1 is DFQATT and CDR2 is SNEGSKA in the germline V gene (reference sequence). The CDR3, as DNA: TGCAGTGCTAGAGATCGAGGGGTGCCTGAAGCTTTCTTT. It specifies CSARDRGVPEAFF.

This clonotype was detected a few times. The chain carries TRBV25-1 and TRBJ2-3; TRBD2 aligns across 7 bases. V lost 1 base to trimming and J lost 5 bases; unmatched junction nucleotides: 12. The germline CDR1 and CDR2 sequences are MGHDK and SYGVNS. The CDR3 loop spans 17 amino acids. The DNA for the CDR3 is TGTGCCAGCAGTGAATTTTTCGGGGGGACCCCTGGAGATACGCAGTATTTT. Its translation: CASSEFFGGTPGDTQYF.

This sequence joins TRBV7-9 and TRBJ1-5; 8 bases match TRBD1. CDR3 length equals 19 residues. Trimming at V came to 1 base and at J to 3 bases, leaving 14 bases not matched to a gene. The germline V gene encodes CDR1 SEHNR and CDR2 FQNEAQ (reference sequence). The CDR3 loop is CASSLELYAGQDFNQPQHF. CDR3 DNA: TGTGCCAGCAGCTTAGAACTATATGCGGGACAGGACTTCAATCAGCCCCAGCATTTT.

There are many counts of this clonotype. The chain couples TRBV28 to TRBJ2-3; no clear D. Germline assignment: CDR1 MDHEN and CDR2 SYDVKM. Trimming removed 6 bases from V and 5 bases from J, with 9 bases in between. The CDR3 covers 12 residues. The CDR3 spells CASSLTQDTQYF. Written as DNA, the CDR3 is TGTGCCAGCAGCTTGACCCAAGATACGCAGTATTTT.

This sequence joins TRBV7-9 and TRBJ2-2; D is unclear. Germline V gives CDR1 SEHNR, CDR2 FQNEAQ (reference sequence). V dropped 10 bases and J dropped 3 bases, with 9 bases sitting between them. The CDR3 runs to 12 residues. CDR3: CATQTDTGELFF. For the CDR3, the DNA is TGTGCCACCCAAACCGACACCGGGGAGCTGTTTTTT.

This chain links TRBV19 with TRBJ2-7; D might be TRBD1 (6 bases). The CDR3 totals 14 residues. From germline, CDR1 is LNHDA and CDR2 SQIVND (reference sequence). Between the trimmed V and J ends, which lost 5 bases and 3 bases, there was a span of 14 bases. In nucleotides, the CDR3 is TGTGCCAGTAGTCGGGACATTGGATACTACGAGCAGTACTTC. Encoded protein: CASSRDIGYYEQYF.

The table lists this clonotype with a few counts. This rearrangement joins TRBV7-3 to TRBJ2-3; the D gene could be TRBD1 or TRBD2 (6 bases each). This CDR3 spans 16 amino acids. Trimming took 5 bases from V and 4 from J, leaving 19 bases between them. CDR1 is SGHTA and CDR2 is FQGTGA in the germline V gene. The CDR3 DNA sequence: TGTGCCAGCAGCCCCGGGGGCGACCACCCTGCAGATACGCAGTATTTT. It codes for CASSPGGDHPADTQYF.

This clonotype was counted at least ten times. The rearrangement joins TRBV7-2 to TRBJ1-4, with D possibly matching TRBD1 (6 bases). Trimming stripped 5 bases from V and 1 base from J, with 17 bases between. Per germline, CDR1 SGHTA and CDR2 FQGNSA. The CDR3 consists of 17 residues. CDR3 nucleotide sequence: TGTGCCAGCAGCCCGTCGGGGGCCTACATAACTAATGAAAAACTGTTTTTT. Encoded protein: CASSPSGAYITNEKLFF.

This clonotype was detected a few times. The rearrangement links TRBV13 to TRBJ1-1; tentative D call: TRBD1 (6 bases). Germline V CDR1 and CDR2: PRHDT, FYEKMQ (reference sequence). V lost 3 bases and J 4 bases, leaving 15 bases between the germline ends. CDR3 length: 15 residues. The chain's CDR3 is CASSFAGGGSTEAFF. The CDR3 DNA is TGTGCCAGCAGCTTCGCGGGGGGCGGAAGCACTGAAGCTTTCTTT. Variable domain in full (rest from reference TRBV13 and TRBJ1-1): AAGVIQSPRHLIKEKRETATLKCYPIPRHDTVYWYQQGPGQDPQFLISFYEKMQSDKGSIPDRFSAQQFSDYHSELNMSSLELGDSALYFCASSFAGGGSTEAFFGQGTRLTVV.